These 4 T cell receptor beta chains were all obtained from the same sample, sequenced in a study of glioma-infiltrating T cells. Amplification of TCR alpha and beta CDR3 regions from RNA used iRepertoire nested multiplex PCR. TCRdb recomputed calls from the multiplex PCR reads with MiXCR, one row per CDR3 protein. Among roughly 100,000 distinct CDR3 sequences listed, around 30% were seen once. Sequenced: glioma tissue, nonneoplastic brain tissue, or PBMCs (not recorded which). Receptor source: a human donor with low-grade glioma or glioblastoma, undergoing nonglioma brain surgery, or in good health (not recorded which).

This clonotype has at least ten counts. The CDR3 nucleotides read TGTGCCAGCAGCACCGGGACCGGGACGAACTATGGCTACACCTTC. This codes for CASSTGTGTNYGYTF. V and J are TRBV11-2 and TRBJ1-2; tentatively, D is TRBD1 (5 bases). The CDR3 consists of 15 residues. Trimming cost V 5 bases and J 2 bases, with 15 bases left between them. CDR1 and CDR2 (germline): SGHAT, FQNNGV.

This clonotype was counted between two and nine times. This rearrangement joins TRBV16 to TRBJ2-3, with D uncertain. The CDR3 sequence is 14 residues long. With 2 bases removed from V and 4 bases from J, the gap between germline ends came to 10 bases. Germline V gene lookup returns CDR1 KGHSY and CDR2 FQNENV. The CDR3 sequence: CASSQRVDADTQYF. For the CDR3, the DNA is TGTGCCAGCAGCCAAAGAGTTGACGCAGATACGCAGTATTTT.

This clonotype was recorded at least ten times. The CDR3 DNA reads TGTGCCAGCAGTTACACATGGGACCTAGAGAATAAGCAGTTCTTC. It codes for CASSYTWDLENKQFF. This chain links TRBV6-2 or TRBV6-3 with TRBJ2-1; D may match TRBD1 or TRBD2 (5 bases each). The CDR3 has 15 residues. In germline, CDR1 is MNHEY, CDR2 SVGEGT. The V end lost 2 bases, the J end lost 11 bases, and 19 bases lay between the germline ends.

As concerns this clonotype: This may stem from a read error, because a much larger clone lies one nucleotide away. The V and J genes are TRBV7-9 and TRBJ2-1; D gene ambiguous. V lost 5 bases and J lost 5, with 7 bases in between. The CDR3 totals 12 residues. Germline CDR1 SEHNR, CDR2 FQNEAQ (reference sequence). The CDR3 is CASSPVNNEQFF. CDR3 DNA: TGTGCCAGCAGCCCCGTGAACAATGAGCAGTTCTTC. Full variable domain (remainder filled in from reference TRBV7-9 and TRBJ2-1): DTGVSQNPRHKITKRGQNVTFRCDPISEHNRLYWYRQTLGQGPEFLTYFQNEAQLEKSRLLSDRFSAERPKGSFSTLEIQRTEQGDSAMYLCASSPVNNEQFFGPGTRLTVL.